This is a list of T cell receptor beta chains from one sample in a study of blood T cells in healthy people across ages. From the 5' RACE reads, TCRdb called clonotypes with MiXCR, one entry per CDR3 protein. This table holds about 800,000 distinct CDR3 sequences, more than 45% found once. The sequencing input was blood. The source is a man younger than 40 in good health. Each CDR3 is given with its conserved first and last residue. Fields, in order: CDR3 DNA, CDR3 protein, D gene, V gene, clone size, J gene. A D gene is named only where the DNA matches it firmly. Some rows mark clone size as missing; the rest say once, few, many or name a class of expanded clone.

TGTGCCAGCAGCTTAGACGGCGGGGGGGCCGCGACAGATACGCAGTATTTT | CASSLDGGGAATDTQYF | TRBD2 | TRBV7-2 | - | TRBJ2-3
TGCAGTGCTAGGGACGCGGGAGGGCCTTTTCTTTTCAATGAGCAGTTCTTC | CSARDAGGPFLFNEQFF | TRBD2 | TRBV20-1 | - | TRBJ2-1
TGTGCCAGCAGCTTAACCCTGACCGGGTACGAGCAGTACTTC | CASSLTLTGYEQYF | - | TRBV7-2 | once | TRBJ2-7
TGTGCCAGCAGTTTATTGGGGGACCGCAATCAGCCCCAGCATTTT | CASSLLGDRNQPQHF | - | TRBV27 | few | TRBJ1-5
TGTGCCAGCAGCGACGGGGGACACTCCTACAATGAGCAGTTCTTC | CASSDGGHSYNEQFF | - | TRBV9 | - | TRBJ2-1
TGCGCCAGCATGGGGGACAGACCATACGAACTGTTTTTT | CASMGDRPYELFF | TRBD1 | TRBV5-1 | - | TRBJ1-4
TGTGCCAGCAGCTTTGAGAGGGGGGAGACCCAGTACTTC | CASSFERGETQYF | - | TRBV11-2 | - | TRBJ2-5
TGTGCCAGCAGCTTACTCAACGGAGGCTACGAGCAGTACTTC | CASSLLNGGYEQYF | - | TRBV7-9 | - | TRBJ2-7
TGTGCCAGCAGCCAAGACGGGAGCGGCAATGAGCAGTTCTTC | CASSQDGSGNEQFF | - | TRBV4-2 | few | TRBJ2-1
TGTGCCAGCAGCCCAAGTCCGGGACCCAGAACCTACAATGAGCAGTACTTC | CASSPSPGPRTYNEQYF | - | TRBV3-1 | - | TRBJ2-7
TGTGCCAGCAGCTTAAGTCCTCGAGATGAGCAGTTCTTC | CASSLSPRDEQFF | - | TRBV7-2 | few | TRBJ2-1
TGCAGTGCGTACCCGAACAATGAGCAGTTCTTC | CSAYPNNEQFF | - | TRBV20-1 | - | TRBJ2-1
TGTGCCAGCAGCCAGTTAGCGGGGGGTGCGGAGACCCAGTACTTC | CASSQLAGGAETQYF | TRBD2 | TRBV13 | few | TRBJ2-5
TGCGCCAGCAGCTCTGGTCTTAGTAGAAGCACAGATACGCAGTATTTT | CASSSGLSRSTDTQYF | - | TRBV5-1 | - | TRBJ2-3
TGTGCCACCAGTGATTCTGACAGTCATCAGCCCCAGCATTTT | CATSDSDSHQPQHF | - | TRBV24-1 | - | TRBJ1-5
TGTGCCAGCAGCTTGATTGGGGGCCCCTCCGAGCAGTTCTTC | CASSLIGGPSEQFF | - | TRBV7-2 | few | TRBJ2-1
TGTGCCAGCAAGAACAGGGAAGGCAATCAGCCCCAGCATTTT | CASKNREGNQPQHF | - | TRBV6-6 | - | TRBJ1-5
TGTGCCAGCAGTTCCTTCGGGCTAACTAGCACAGATACGCAGTATTTT | CASSSFGLTSTDTQYF | - | TRBV6-6 | - | TRBJ2-3
TGTGCAAGCAGCTTAGTGGGTTTTCAAGAGACCCAGTACTTC | CASSLVGFQETQYF | - | TRBV11-2 | few | TRBJ2-5
TGTGCCAGCAGCTTATGGGGGAGGGGACAGGGGCGCGGTCAGCCCCAGCATTTT | CASSLWGRGQGRGQPQHF | TRBD1 | TRBV7-4 | - | TRBJ1-5
TGTGCCAGCAGCCCGAGCCCACTAGCGGGATACAATGAGCAGTTCTTC | CASSPSPLAGYNEQFF | TRBD2 | TRBV7-2 | few | TRBJ2-1
TGTGCCAGCAGCTTTCGAGCGAGCAATCAGCCCCAGCATTTT | CASSFRASNQPQHF | - | TRBV7-8 | - | TRBJ1-5